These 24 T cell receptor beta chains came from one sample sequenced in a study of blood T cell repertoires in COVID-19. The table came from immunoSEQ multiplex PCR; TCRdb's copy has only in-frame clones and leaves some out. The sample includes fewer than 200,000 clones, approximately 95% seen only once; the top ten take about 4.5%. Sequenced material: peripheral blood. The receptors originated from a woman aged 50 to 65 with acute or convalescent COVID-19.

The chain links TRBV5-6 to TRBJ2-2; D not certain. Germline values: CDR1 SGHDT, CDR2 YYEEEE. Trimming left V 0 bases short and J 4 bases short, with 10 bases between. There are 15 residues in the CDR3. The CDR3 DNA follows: TGTGCCAGCAGCTTGGTCGCGACACTCACCGGGGAGCTGTTTTTT. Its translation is CASSLVATLTGELFF.

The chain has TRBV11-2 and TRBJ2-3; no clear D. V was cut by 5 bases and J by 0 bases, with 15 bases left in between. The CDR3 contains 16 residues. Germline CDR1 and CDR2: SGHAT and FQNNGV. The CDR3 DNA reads TGTGCCAGCAGCCAAGACACGACGCCTAGCACAGATACGCAGTATTTT. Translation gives CASSQDTTPSTDTQYF.

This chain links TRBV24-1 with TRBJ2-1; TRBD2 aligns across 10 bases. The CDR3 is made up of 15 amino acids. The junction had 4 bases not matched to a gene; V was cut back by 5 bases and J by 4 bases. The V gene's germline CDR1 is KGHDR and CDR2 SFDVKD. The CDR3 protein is CATSGTSGTYNEQFF. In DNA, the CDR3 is TGTGCCACCAGTGGTACTAGCGGGACTTACAATGAGCAGTTCTTC.

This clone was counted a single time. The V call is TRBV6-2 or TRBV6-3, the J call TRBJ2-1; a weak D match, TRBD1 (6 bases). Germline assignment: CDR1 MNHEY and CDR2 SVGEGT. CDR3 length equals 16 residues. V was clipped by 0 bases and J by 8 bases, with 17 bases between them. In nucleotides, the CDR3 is TGTGCCAGCAGTTACTCGCAGGGGATGGGTGTCTATGAGCAGTTCTTC. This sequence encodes CASSYSQGMGVYEQFF.

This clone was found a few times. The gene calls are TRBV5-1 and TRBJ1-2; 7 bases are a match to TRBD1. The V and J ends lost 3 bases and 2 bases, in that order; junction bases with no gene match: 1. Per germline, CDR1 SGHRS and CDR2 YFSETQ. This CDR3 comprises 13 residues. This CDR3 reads CASSSGQNYGYTF. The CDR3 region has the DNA TGCGCCAGCAGCTCGGGACAGAACTATGGCTACACCTTC.

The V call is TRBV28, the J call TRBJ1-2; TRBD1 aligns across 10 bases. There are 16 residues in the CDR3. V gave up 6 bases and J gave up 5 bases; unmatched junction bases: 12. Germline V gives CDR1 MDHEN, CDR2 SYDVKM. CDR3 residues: CASRPGTGAQMYGYTF. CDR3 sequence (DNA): TGTGCCAGCAGGCCCGGGACAGGGGCCCAAATGTATGGCTACACCTTC.

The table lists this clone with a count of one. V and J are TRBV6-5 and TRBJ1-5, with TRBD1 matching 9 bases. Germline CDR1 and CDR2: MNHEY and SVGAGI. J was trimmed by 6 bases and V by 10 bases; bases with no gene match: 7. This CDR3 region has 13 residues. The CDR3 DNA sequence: TGTGCCACCTCGTCGACAGGGGGTCAGCCCCAGCATTTT. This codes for CATSSTGGQPQHF.

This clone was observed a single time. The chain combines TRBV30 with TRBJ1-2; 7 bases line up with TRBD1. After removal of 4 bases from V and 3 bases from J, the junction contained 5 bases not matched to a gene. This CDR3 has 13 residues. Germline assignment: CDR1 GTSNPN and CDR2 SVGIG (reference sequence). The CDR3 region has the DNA TGTGCCTGGAAACAAGACAGGGACTATGGCTACACCTTC. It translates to CAWKQDRDYGYTF.

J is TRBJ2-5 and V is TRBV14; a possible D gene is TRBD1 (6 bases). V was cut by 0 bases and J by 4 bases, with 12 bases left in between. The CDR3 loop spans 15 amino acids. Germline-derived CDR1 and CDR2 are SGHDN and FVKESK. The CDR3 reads CASSQDSQGRETQYF. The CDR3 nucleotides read TGTGCCAGCAGCCAAGATTCCCAGGGGAGAGAGACCCAGTACTTC. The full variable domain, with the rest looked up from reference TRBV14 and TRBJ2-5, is EAGVTQFPSHSVIEKGQTVTLRCDPISGHDNLYWYRRVMGKEIKFLLHFVKESKQDESGMPNNRFLAERTGGTYSTLKVQPAELEDSGVYFCASSQDSQGRETQYFGPGTRLLVL.

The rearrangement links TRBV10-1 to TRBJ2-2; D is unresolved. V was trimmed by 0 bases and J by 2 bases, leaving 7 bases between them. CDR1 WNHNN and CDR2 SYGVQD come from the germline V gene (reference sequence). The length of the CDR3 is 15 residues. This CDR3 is CASSESRPNTGELFF. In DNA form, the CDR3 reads TGCGCCAGCAGTGAGTCGAGGCCTAACACCGGGGAGCTGTTTTTT.

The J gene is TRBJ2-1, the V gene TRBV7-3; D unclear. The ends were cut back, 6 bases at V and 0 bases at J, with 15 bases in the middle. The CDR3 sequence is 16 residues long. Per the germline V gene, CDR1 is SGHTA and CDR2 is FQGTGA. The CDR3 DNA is TGTGCCAGCAGTCCTCTTCCTTTGAGCTCCTACAATGAGCAGTTCTTC. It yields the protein CASSPLPLSSYNEQFF.

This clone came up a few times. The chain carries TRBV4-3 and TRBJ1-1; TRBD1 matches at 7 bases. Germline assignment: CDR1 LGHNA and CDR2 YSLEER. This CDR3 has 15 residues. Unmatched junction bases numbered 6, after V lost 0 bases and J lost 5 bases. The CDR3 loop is CASSQDRTGLTEAFF. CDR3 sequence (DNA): TGCGCCAGCAGCCAAGATCGGACAGGTCTGACTGAAGCTTTCTTT.

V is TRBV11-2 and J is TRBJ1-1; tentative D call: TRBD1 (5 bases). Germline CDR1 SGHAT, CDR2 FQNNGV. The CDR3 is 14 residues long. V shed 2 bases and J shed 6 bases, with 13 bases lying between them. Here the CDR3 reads CASSLTTGGPEAFF. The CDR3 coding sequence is TGTGCCAGCAGCTTAACCACAGGCGGCCCTGAAGCTTTCTTT.

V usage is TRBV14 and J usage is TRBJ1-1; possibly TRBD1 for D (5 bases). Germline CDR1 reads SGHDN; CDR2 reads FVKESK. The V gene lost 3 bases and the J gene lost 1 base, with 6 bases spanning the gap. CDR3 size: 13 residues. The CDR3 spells CASSHTGNTEAFF. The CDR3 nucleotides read TGTGCCAGCAGCCATACAGGGAACACTGAAGCTTTCTTT.

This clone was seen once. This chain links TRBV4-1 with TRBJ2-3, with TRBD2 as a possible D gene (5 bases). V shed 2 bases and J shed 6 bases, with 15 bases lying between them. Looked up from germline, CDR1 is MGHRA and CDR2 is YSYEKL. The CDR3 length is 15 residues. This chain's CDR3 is CASSQPQGRKDTQYF. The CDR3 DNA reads TGCGCCAGCAGCCAACCTCAAGGGAGAAAGGATACGCAGTATTTT.

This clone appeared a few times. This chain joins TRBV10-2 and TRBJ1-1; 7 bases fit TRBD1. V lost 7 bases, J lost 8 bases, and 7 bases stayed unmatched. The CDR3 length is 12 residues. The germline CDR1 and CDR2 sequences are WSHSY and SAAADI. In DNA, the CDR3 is TGCGCCAGCACGGGGACAGACGACGAAGCTTTCTTT. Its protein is CASTGTDDEAFF.

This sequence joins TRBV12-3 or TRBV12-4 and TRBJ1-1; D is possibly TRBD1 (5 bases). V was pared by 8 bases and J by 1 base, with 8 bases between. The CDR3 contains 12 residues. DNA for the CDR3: TGTGCCAGCCGGGGGGGGAACACTGAAGCTTTCTTT. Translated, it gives CASRGGNTEAFF.

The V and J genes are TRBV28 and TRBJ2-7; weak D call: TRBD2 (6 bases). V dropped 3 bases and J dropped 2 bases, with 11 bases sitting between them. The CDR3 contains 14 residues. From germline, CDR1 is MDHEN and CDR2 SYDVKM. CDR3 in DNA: TGTGCCAGCAGTTTCGGGGCGGGGCCCTACGAGCAGTACTTC. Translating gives CASSFGAGPYEQYF.

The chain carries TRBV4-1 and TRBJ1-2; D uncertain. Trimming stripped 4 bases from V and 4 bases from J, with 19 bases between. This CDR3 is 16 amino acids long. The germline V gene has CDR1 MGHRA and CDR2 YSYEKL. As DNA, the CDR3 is TGCGCCAGCAGCCCCGGAGAGCCTGGCGGAATCTATGGCTACACCTTC. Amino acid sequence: CASSPGEPGGIYGYTF.

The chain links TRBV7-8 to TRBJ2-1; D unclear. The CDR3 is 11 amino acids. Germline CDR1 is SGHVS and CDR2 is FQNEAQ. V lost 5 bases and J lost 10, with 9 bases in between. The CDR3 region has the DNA TGTGCCAGCAGCCCAACGGTGGAGCAGTTCTTC. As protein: CASSPTVEQFF.

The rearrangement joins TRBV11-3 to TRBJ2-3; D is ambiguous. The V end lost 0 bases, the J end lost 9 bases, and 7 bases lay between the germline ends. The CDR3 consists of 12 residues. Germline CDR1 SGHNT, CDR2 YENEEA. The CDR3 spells CASSLDKRTQYF. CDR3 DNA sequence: TGTGCCAGCAGCTTAGATAAGAGAACGCAGTATTTT.

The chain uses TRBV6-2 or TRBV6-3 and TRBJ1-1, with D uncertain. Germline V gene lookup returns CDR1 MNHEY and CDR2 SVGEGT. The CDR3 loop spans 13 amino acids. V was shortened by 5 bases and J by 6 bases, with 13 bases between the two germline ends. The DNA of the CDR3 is TGTGCCAGCAGTGCACACATTGTTTCTGAAGCTTTCTTT. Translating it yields CASSAHIVSEAFF.

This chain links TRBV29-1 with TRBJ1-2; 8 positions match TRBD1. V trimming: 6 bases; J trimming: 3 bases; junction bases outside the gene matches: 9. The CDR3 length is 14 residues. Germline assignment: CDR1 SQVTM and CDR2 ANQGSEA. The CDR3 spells CSVDRDSKDYGYTF. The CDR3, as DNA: TGCAGCGTGGACAGGGATTCGAAGGACTATGGCTACACCTTC.

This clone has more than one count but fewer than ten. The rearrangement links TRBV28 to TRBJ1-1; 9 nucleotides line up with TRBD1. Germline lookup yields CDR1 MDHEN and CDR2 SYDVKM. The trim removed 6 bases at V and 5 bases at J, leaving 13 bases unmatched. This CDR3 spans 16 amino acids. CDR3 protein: CASRVPGQGWGTEAFF. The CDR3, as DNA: TGTGCCAGCAGAGTCCCGGGACAGGGATGGGGTACTGAAGCTTTCTTT.